This T cell receptor (beta chain) was sequenced in a study of T cells in Graves' hyperthyroidism and ophthalmopathy. The V segment lost 3 bases and the J segment 6 bases; nucleotides outside the gene matches: 7. The length of the CDR3 is 16 residues. This clonotype was seen only a few times. The study left out patients who had uncontrolled infection, other autoimmune disease, pregnancy or lactation. It was RNA transcripts that yielded the amplified TCR beta CDR3 regions. Using the HTBI primer set, a first-round RT-PCR was run on the TCR CDR3. Using its own MiXCR run on the multiplex PCR reads, TCRdb lists one record per CDR3 protein. The sample includes over 150,000 distinct CDR3 sequences, around 16% seen only once; the top ten take about 56%.

This sequence originates from a woman between 45 and 65 years old with Graves' hyperthyroidism. This chain joins TRBV12-3 or TRBV12-4 and TRBJ1-6; 8 nucleotides align to TRBD1. The sample taken for sequencing was blood. The CDR3 DNA is TGTGCCAGCAGTTTTGTCTGGACAGGGTTTAATTCACCCCTCCACTTT. Translating gives CASSFVWTGFNSPLHF.